Sequencing of this TCR beta chain was carried out in a study of blood T cell repertoires in COVID-19. The germline CDR1 and CDR2 sequences are SGHDN and FVKESK. J lost 3 bases, V lost 1 base, and 5 bases had no gene match. The CDR3 consists of 16 residues. Sequenced by immunoSEQ multiplex PCR; TCRdb stores in-frame clones only, minus some. The table records hundreds of thousands of clones, 83% of them present only once. The material sequenced was peripheral blood. The chain couples TRBV14 to TRBJ1-3, with TRBD1 matching 8 bases. This clonotype was sampled from a woman aged 40 to 50 with active or convalescent COVID-19. The CDR3 DNA follows: TGTGCCAGCAGCCAAGCCCGGACAGGGTTTGGAAACACCATATATTTT. Protein product: CASSQARTGFGNTIYF.